Listed here is a single T cell receptor (beta chain). Its antigen is currently unknown. Study conclusions and caveats: Tumor Tregs overlapped most with tumor, then blood, naive CD4+ cells. The larger cohort examined one V-J beta rearrangement, not whole repertoires.

Semi-nested PCR with Nested Universal Primer A followed constant-region reverse priming of full-length variable regions. TCRdb passed the 5' RACE reads through MiXCR, listing each CDR3 protein once. This sample has roughly 40,000 distinct CDR3 sequences, with about 19% found just once. The sequence came from a female donor with breast cancer. The sample taken for sequencing was naive CD4+ T cells sorted from a lymph node. Subset reported: naive CD4+ T cells, CD4+CD45RA+CD25-.

This chain's CDR3 is CASSLQGTYGYTF. CDR3 DNA: TGTGCCAGCAGCTTACAGGGGACCTATGGCTACACCTTC. The gene calls are TRBV7-9 and TRBJ1-2, with D possibly TRBD1 on 6 matching bases. Germline-derived CDR1 and CDR2 are SEHNR and FQNEAQ (reference sequence). Trimming removed 2 bases from V and 4 bases from J, with 8 bases in between. The CDR3 has 13 amino acids.